Each of the 21 T cell receptor beta chains below was sequenced from the same sample in a study of identical twins' blood T cells. One entry per CDR3 protein, called by TCRdb with MiXCR from the 5' RACE reads. The repertoire has 400,000 or so distinct CDR3 sequences, 28% of them found once; the top ten carry roughly 6.1%. The specimen was PBMCs. Receptors were obtained from a woman aged 18-49 years in good health.

This clonotype was detected only a few times. The chain carries TRBV6-2 or TRBV6-3 and TRBJ2-2; D remains unclear. Germline CDR1 reads MNHEY; CDR2 reads SVGEGT. The V end lost 4 bases, the J end lost 10 bases, and 13 bases lay between the germline ends. The CDR3 contains 13 residues. The CDR3 DNA sequence: TGTGCCAGCAGTTCCCTCCCCCGAGCGGAGCTGTTTTTT. It codes for CASSSLPRAELFF.

This clonotype was found a few times. Germline is not matched at one junction end, which may reflect a read error. The J gene is TRBJ2-1, the V gene TRBV20-1; no firm D call. Per the germline V gene, CDR1 is DFQATT and CDR2 is SNEGSKA (reference sequence). The CDR3 is 10 amino acids. CDR3 sequence reads: CGARRNEQFF. The CDR3 DNA follows: TGCGGTGCTAGAAGGAATGAGCAGTTCTTC.

This clonotype was detected only a few times. V and J are TRBV19 and TRBJ2-1; perhaps TRBD1 as D (6 bases). The CDR3 covers 15 residues. V lost 3 bases to trimming and J lost 5 bases, with 14 bases between them. Germline CDR1 LNHDA, CDR2 SQIVND (reference sequence). In DNA form, the CDR3 reads TGTGCCAGTAGTATGGGGCAGGGGATAGACAATGAGCAGTTCTTC. Amino acids: CASSMGQGIDNEQFF.

This chain links TRBV29-1 with TRBJ2-3; D remains unclear. Germline-derived CDR1 and CDR2 are SQVTM and ANQGSEA. Deletions cut 1 base from V and 2 bases from J, with 7 bases between. The CDR3 runs to 13 residues. The CDR3 here is CSVEVGDTDTQYF. In nucleotides, the CDR3 is TGCAGCGTTGAAGTTGGCGACACAGATACGCAGTATTTT.

In its sample, this clonotype was seen a few times. The rearrangement joins TRBV2 to TRBJ1-5; weak D call: TRBD1 (6 bases). Germline CDR1 and CDR2: SNHLY and FYNNEI. The CDR3 has 15 amino acids. Trimming shortened V by 6 bases and J by 6 bases, and 18 bases separated the two germline ends. The CDR3 is CASRGTGQGGQPQHF. As DNA, the CDR3 is TGTGCCAGCAGGGGTACGGGACAAGGCGGTCAGCCCCAGCATTTT.

The gene calls are TRBV3-1 and TRBJ1-1; D remains unclear. The germline gives CDR1 LGHDT, CDR2 YNNKEL (reference sequence). Trimming shortened V by 1 base and J by 1 base, and 13 bases separated the two germline ends. The CDR3 is 16 residues long. CDR3: CASSQAPSDWNTEAFF. Here the CDR3 DNA reads TGTGCCAGCAGCCAAGCTCCCTCAGATTGGAACACTGAAGCTTTCTTT.

V and J are TRBV20-1 and TRBJ1-1, with a possible D match to TRBD1 (5 bases). Germline-derived CDR1 and CDR2 are DFQATT and SNEGSKA (reference sequence). This CDR3 is built from 13 residues. Between the trimmed V and J ends, which lost 3 bases and 6 bases, there was a span of 14 bases. The CDR3 nucleotides are TGCAGTGCTAGTCAGGGTGGGAGATCTGAAGCTTTCTTT. Translation: CSASQGGRSEAFF.

The chain joins TRBV5-6 to TRBJ2-7; 7 bases agree with TRBD1. Looked up from germline, CDR1 is SGHDT and CDR2 is YYEEEE. This CDR3 spans 17 amino acids. V lost 0 bases to trimming and J lost 4 bases; unmatched junction nucleotides: 13. The CDR3 spells CASSLVGQTFFGYEQYF. CDR3 coding DNA: TGTGCCAGCAGCTTGGTGGGACAGACATTCTTCGGGTACGAGCAGTACTTC.

This clonotype was observed a handful of times. This sequence joins TRBV7-9 and TRBJ2-1; D unresolved. V was cut by 8 bases and J by 5 bases, with 10 bases left in between. Looked up from germline, CDR1 is SEHNR and CDR2 is FQNEAQ (reference sequence). CDR3 size: 12 residues. Here the CDR3 DNA reads TGTGCCAGCCTGTGGGCCGACAATGAGCAGTTCTTC. Translating it yields CASLWADNEQFF.

The sample holds a few counts of this clonotype. The chain uses TRBV20-1 and TRBJ1-2; no reliable D call. Germline assignment: CDR1 DFQATT and CDR2 SNEGSKA (reference sequence). V gave up 6 bases and J gave up 3 bases, with 8 bases separating them. The CDR3 extends over 11 amino acids. The CDR3 DNA is TGCAGTGCATTAAATCACTATGGCTACACCTTC. Translation: CSALNHYGYTF.

A remark on this clonotype: This may stem from a read error, because a much larger clone lies one nucleotide away. The genes are TRBV5-4 and TRBJ2-3; tentative D call: TRBD1 (9 bases). The germline V gene encodes CDR1 SGHNT and CDR2 YYREEE (reference sequence). V was shortened by 4 bases and J by 3 bases, with 15 bases between the two germline ends. The CDR3 runs 15 residues. This chain's CDR3 is CASSISGTGTDTQYF. The CDR3 DNA follows: TGTGCCAGCAGCATTAGCGGGACAGGGACAGATACGCAGTATTTT.

The V and J genes are TRBV20-1 and TRBJ1-2, with D uncertain. This CDR3 is 12 amino acids long. Germline loops: CDR1 DFQATT, CDR2 SNEGSKA (reference sequence). The germline V and J ends were trimmed by 6 bases and 4 bases, with 12 bases remaining between them. CDR3 in amino acids: CSATLRGYGYTF. The CDR3 bases are TGCAGTGCCACCCTCCGGGGCTATGGCTACACCTTC.

CDR3 in DNA: TGCAGCGTTGGTGAGACCAATGAGCAGTTCTTC. This codes for CSVGETNEQFF. This rearrangement joins TRBV29-1 to TRBJ2-1; unclear D gene. Trimming removed 4 bases from V and 6 bases from J, with 7 bases in between. The CDR3 is 11 amino acids. In germline, CDR1 is SQVTM, CDR2 ANQGSEA.

Points on this clonotype: This may be a read error: a much more frequent sequence differs by one nucleotide. As the CDR3 is not closed by the conserved phenylalanine or tryptophan, this likely results from a read error. The chain employs TRBV3-1 and TRBJ2-4, with unresolved D. The CDR3 loop spans 17 amino acids. Germline V gives CDR1 LGHDT, CDR2 YNNKEL (reference sequence). Trimming removed 1 base from V and 0 bases from J, with 13 bases in between. The CDR3 reads CASSQGTLRLAKNIQYL. CDR3 in DNA: TGTGCCAGCAGCCAAGGCACATTGAGACTAGCCAAAAACATTCAGTACTTA.

This clonotype occurred a few times. The chain joins TRBV20-1 to TRBJ2-3, with D hard to call. In germline, CDR1 is DFQATT, CDR2 SNEGSKA (reference sequence). The V end lost 7 bases, the J end lost 4 bases, and 12 bases lay between the germline ends. The CDR3 covers 12 residues. CDR3 DNA: TGCAGTGGGTCAGGCGTTCCAGATACGCAGTATTTT. Translation: CSGSGVPDTQYF.

This clonotype was recorded many times. CDR3 bases: TGCAGCGTTCCCGACGGGAGCTCCTACAATGAGCAGTTCTTC. Translating it yields CSVPDGSSYNEQFF. The V call is TRBV29-1, the J call TRBJ2-1; TRBD2 might be the D (6 bases). Trimming pared 5 bases from V and 0 bases from J, leaving 11 bases between. Germline V gene data show CDR1 as SQVTM and CDR2 as ANQGSEA. This CDR3 is 14 amino acids long.

This clonotype was seen many times. CDR3 sequence: CAISQGSWNTEAFF. CDR3 sequence (DNA): TGTGCCATCAGCCAGGGGAGCTGGAACACTGAAGCTTTCTTT. The chain employs TRBV10-3 and TRBJ1-1, with TRBD1 as a possible D gene (6 bases). The V gene's germline CDR1 is ENHRY and CDR2 SYGVKD. V lost 6 bases and J lost 1, with 12 bases in between. This CDR3 spans 14 amino acids.

This clonotype was detected a few times. The V and J genes are TRBV7-2 and TRBJ1-5; unclear D gene. The CDR3 runs 15 residues. The germline CDR1 and CDR2 sequences are SGHTA and FQGNSA. V shed 2 bases and J shed 2 bases, with 10 bases lying between them. The CDR3 sequence: CASSLRNGGNQPQHF. The CDR3 DNA reads TGTGCCAGCAGCTTACGGAATGGGGGCAATCAGCCCCAGCATTTT.

This clonotype was seen more than once but under ten times. CDR3 in DNA: TGCAGTGTTACCTACACAGATACGCAGTATTTT. It encodes CSVTYTDTQYF. This chain connects TRBV20-1 to TRBJ2-3; D is unclear. This CDR3 region has 11 residues. With 7 bases removed from V and 2 bases from J, the gap between germline ends came to 7 bases. Germline V lookup: CDR1 DFQATT, CDR2 SNEGSKA (reference sequence).

The sample holds many counts of this clonotype. The chain is built from TRBV28 and TRBJ2-3; D gene unclear. The CDR3 is 12 residues long. Trimming took 5 bases from V and 6 from J, leaving 9 bases between them. CDR1 is MDHEN and CDR2 is SYDVKM in the germline V gene. The CDR3 sequence is CASSQSPDTQYF. The CDR3 DNA follows: TGTGCCAGCAGTCAATCCCCCGATACGCAGTATTTT. The entire variable domain, with the rest obtained from reference TRBV28 and TRBJ2-3, is as follows: DVKVTQSSRYLVKRTGEKVFLECVQDMDHENMFWYRQDPGLGLRLIYFSYDVKMKEKGDIPEGYSVSREKKERFSLILESASTNQTSMYLCASSQSPDTQYFGPGTRLTVL.

V is TRBV6-1 and J is TRBJ1-5; TRBD1 is a possible D gene (5 bases). The CDR3 is made up of 15 amino acids. CDR1 is MNHNS and CDR2 is SASEGT in the germline V gene. V lost 6 bases and J lost 0, with 12 bases in between. The DNA of the CDR3 is TGTGCCAGCAGCCGGGACCGTGGTAGCAATCAGCCCCAGCATTTT. This encodes CASSRDRGSNQPQHF.